Listed below are T cell receptor beta chains from one sample, sequenced in a study of prognosis after radiotherapy for stage I lung cancer. TCRdb re-analysed the multiplex PCR reads in MiXCR, keeping a single row per CDR3 protein. The table shows 20,000 to 30,000 distinct CDR3 sequences, with roughly two fifths occurring only once. This material consisted of PBMCs, taken before or after stereotactic body radiation therapy (not recorded which). Every receptor here comes from a donor aged 50 or older with non-small cell lung cancer. Both conserved end residues are part of each CDR3. The order of the fields is J gene, D gene, clone size, V gene, CDR3 protein, CDR3 DNA. A D gene is named only where the DNA matches it firmly. Only part of the rows carry a size: once, few, many, or a class if the clone is expanded.

J: TRBJ1-2
D: -
size: many
V: TRBV6-8
CDR3: CASSYRAPRGYTF
DNA: TGTGCCAGCAGCTACCGGGCACCCCGAGGCTACACCTTC

J: TRBJ2-5
D: -
size: many
V: TRBV19
CDR3: CASSRTEQETQYF
DNA: TGTGCCAGTAGTCGGACAGAGCAAGAGACCCAGTACTTC

J: TRBJ2-7
D: -
size: -
V: TRBV2
CDR3: CASSSAVVGGRSYEQYF
DNA: TGTGCCAGCAGCAGTGCAGTGGTCGGAGGGCGCTCCTACGAGCAGTACTTC

J: TRBJ1-3
D: -
size: many
V: TRBV12-5
CDR3: CASRPGGSGNTIYF
DNA: TGTGCTAGCCGCCCCGGGGGCTCTGGAAACACCATATATTTT

J: TRBJ2-5
D: -
size: few
V: TRBV29-1
CDR3: CSVEEPLQETQYF
DNA: TGCAGCGTTGAAGAACCGCTCCAAGAGACCCAGTACTTC

J: TRBJ1-2
D: TRBD1
size: many
V: TRBV6-4
CDR3: CAIQTRDRVPYGYTF
DNA: TGTGCCATCCAGACCAGGGACAGGGTACCCTATGGCTACACCTTC

J: TRBJ1-5
D: TRBD1
size: many
V: TRBV28
CDR3: CASSLFRAGGDQPQHF
DNA: TGTGCCAGCAGTTTATTTAGGGCAGGGGGCGACCAGCCCCAGCATTTT

J: TRBJ1-1
D: -
size: once
V: TRBV7-2
CDR3: CASSFSGDTEAFF
DNA: TGTGCCAGCAGCTTTAGTGGGGACACTGAAGCTTTCTTT

J: TRBJ1-5
D: -
size: -
V: TRBV19
CDR3: CASSPGALLVDQPQHF
DNA: TGTGCCAGTAGTCCCGGCGCCCTTCTAGTGGATCAGCCCCAGCATTTT

J: TRBJ1-1
D: -
size: -
V: TRBV5-8
CDR3: CASSLGGNTEAFF
DNA: TGTGCCAGCAGCTTGGGAGGGAACACTGAAGCTTTCTTT

J: TRBJ2-7
D: TRBD2
size: many
V: TRBV7-9
CDR3: CASIRTSYEQYF
DNA: TGTGCCAGCATCAGGACTAGCTACGAGCAGTACTTC

J: TRBJ2-1
D: -
size: many
V: TRBV7-9
CDR3: CASSPPFGRGDNEQFF
DNA: TGTGCCAGCAGCCCCCCCTTCGGGAGAGGAGACAATGAGCAGTTCTTC

J: TRBJ2-7
D: -
size: -
V: TRBV5-8
CDR3: CASSFVGSPYEQYF
DNA: TGTGCCAGCAGCTTTGTCGGGAGTCCCTACGAGCAGTACTTC

J: TRBJ2-1
D: TRBD2
size: medium-sized
V: TRBV6-1
CDR3: CASRDISGTRNEQFF
DNA: TGTGCCAGCAGGGACATCAGCGGGACTCGTAATGAGCAGTTCTTC

J: TRBJ2-1
D: TRBD2
size: medium-sized
V: TRBV6-2/TRBV6-3
CDR3: CASSLKRGERELDEQFF
DNA: TGTGCCAGCAGTTTAAAGCGAGGGGAGCGGGAGTTGGATGAGCAGTTCTTC

J: TRBJ2-3
D: TRBD2
size: many
V: TRBV7-8
CDR3: CASRISGLARTDTQYF
DNA: TGTGCCAGCAGGATTAGTGGACTAGCGCGCACAGATACGCAGTATTTT

J: TRBJ1-5
D: -
size: -
V: TRBV30
CDR3: CAWSVGGNQPQHF
DNA: TGTGCCTGGAGTGTGGGGGGCAATCAGCCCCAGCATTTT

J: TRBJ1-1
D: TRBD1
size: many
V: TRBV9
CDR3: CASSADRGRTEAFF
DNA: TGTGCCAGCAGCGCAGACAGGGGGAGGACTGAAGCTTTCTTT

J: TRBJ2-7
D: -
size: -
V: TRBV6-1
CDR3: CASRPRDREQYF
DNA: TGTGCCAGCAGGCCCCGGGACCGCGAGCAGTACTTC

J: TRBJ1-4
D: -
size: many
V: TRBV27
CDR3: CASSLLAGNEKLFF
DNA: TGTGCCAGCAGTTTATTGGCAGGGAATGAAAAACTGTTTTTT

J: TRBJ2-3
D: -
size: -
V: TRBV6-6
CDR3: CASSYLRGTDTQCF
DNA: TGTGCCAGCAGTTACCTTAGGGGCACAGATACGCAGTGTTTT

J: TRBJ1-4
D: TRBD1
size: many
V: TRBV5-4
CDR3: CASSIDRGGEKLFF
DNA: TGTGCCAGCAGTATTGACAGGGGAGGGGAAAAACTGTTTTTT

J: TRBJ2-2
D: TRBD2
size: medium-sized
V: TRBV20-1
CDR3: CSARDPGTSGPSGELFF
DNA: TGCAGTGCTAGAGATCCCGGGACTAGCGGGCCCTCCGGGGAGCTGTTTTTT

J: TRBJ1-6
D: -
size: medium-sized
V: TRBV11-2
CDR3: CASSLSGLHNSPLHF
DNA: TGTGCCAGCAGCTTATCGGGACTTCATAATTCACCCCTCCACTTT

J: TRBJ2-7
D: TRBD2
size: -
V: TRBV20-1
CDR3: CSAPILAGGYEQYF
DNA: TGCAGTGCTCCTATTTTAGCGGGAGGTTACGAGCAGTACTTC

J: TRBJ2-3
D: TRBD1
size: many
V: TRBV5-4
CDR3: CASSRGQGVDTQYF
DNA: TGTGCCAGCAGCAGGGGACAGGGTGTAGATACGCAGTATTTT

J: TRBJ2-5
D: TRBD2
size: many
V: TRBV18
CDR3: CASSDTGGGTQYF
DNA: TGTGCCAGCTCAGATACGGGAGGAGGGACCCAGTACTTC

J: TRBJ2-3
D: TRBD2
size: -
V: TRBV24-1
CDR3: CATSDNQAGGVDTQYF
DNA: TGTGCCACCAGTGACAACCAAGCGGGAGGCGTAGATACGCAGTATTTT

J: TRBJ2-5
D: -
size: many
V: TRBV12-5
CDR3: CASATGSGETQYF
DNA: TGTGCTAGTGCTACAGGGTCTGGAGAGACCCAGTACTTC

J: TRBJ2-1
D: TRBD2
size: -
V: TRBV7-3
CDR3: CASSLKAGVYNEQFF
DNA: TGTGCCAGCAGCCTCAAGGCGGGAGTATACAATGAGCAGTTCTTC

J: TRBJ2-7
D: -
size: -
V: TRBV28
CDR3: CAISLPGLGSPYEQYF
DNA: TGTGCCATCAGTCTTCCGGGCCTGGGTAGCCCCTACGAGCAGTACTTC

J: TRBJ1-1
D: -
size: many
V: TRBV6-5
CDR3: CASSYLKGYGNTEAFF
DNA: TGTGCCAGCAGTTACTTGAAGGGGTACGGGAACACTGAAGCTTTCTTT

J: TRBJ2-1
D: -
size: -
V: TRBV5-1
CDR3: CASSFVSYEQFF
DNA: TGCGCCAGCAGCTTTGTCTCGTATGAGCAGTTCTTC

J: TRBJ2-7
D: TRBD1
size: -
V: TRBV18
CDR3: CASSPAPGTGFYEQYF
DNA: TGTGCCAGCTCACCCGCGCCCGGGACAGGGTTCTACGAGCAGTACTTC

J: TRBJ2-7
D: -
size: many
V: TRBV5-1
CDR3: CASSLGPHEQYF
DNA: TGCGCCAGCAGCTTGGGGCCTCACGAGCAGTACTTC

J: TRBJ2-2
D: TRBD2
size: many
V: TRBV30
CDR3: CAWSNTGGTGELFF
DNA: TGTGCCTGGAGTAATACGGGAGGGACCGGGGAGCTGTTTTTT

J: TRBJ2-7
D: TRBD2
size: many
V: TRBV3-1
CDR3: CASSPGTKTYEQYF
DNA: TGTGCCAGCAGCCCCGGGACTAAAACCTACGAGCAGTACTTC

J: TRBJ2-5
D: TRBD2
size: many
V: TRBV6-2/TRBV6-3
CDR3: CASSEYQGLADQETQYF
DNA: TGTGCCAGCAGTGAATACCAGGGACTAGCGGATCAAGAGACCCAGTACTTC

J: TRBJ1-6
D: -
size: -
V: TRBV6-1
CDR3: CASRKGHDNSPPHF
DNA: TGTGCCAGCAGGAAAGGACATGATAATTCACCCCCCCACTTT

J: TRBJ1-5
D: -
size: many
V: TRBV6-1
CDR3: CASSGAWDQPQHF
DNA: TGTGCCAGCAGTGGGGCCTGGGATCAGCCCCAGCATTTT

J: TRBJ2-5
D: TRBD2
size: many
V: TRBV3-1
CDR3: CASSQIGLALGMETQYF
DNA: TGTGCCAGCAGCCAAATCGGACTAGCCCTAGGCATGGAGACCCAGTACTTC

J: TRBJ2-1
D: -
size: many
V: TRBV18
CDR3: CASSPDSYNEQFF
DNA: TGTGCCAGCTCACCCGACTCTTACAATGAGCAGTTCTTC

J: TRBJ1-1
D: -
size: -
V: TRBV6-5
CDR3: CASSYMGREPAFF
DNA: TGTGCCAGCAGTTACATGGGCAGGGAACCCGCTTTCTTT

J: TRBJ2-5
D: TRBD2
size: many
V: TRBV2
CDR3: CASSRSTSAQETQYF
DNA: TGTGCCAGCAGCCGGAGTACTAGCGCTCAAGAGACCCAGTACTTC

J: TRBJ2-1
D: -
size: many
V: TRBV19
CDR3: CASSIFGSPYNEQFF
DNA: TGTGCCAGTAGTATATTTGGGAGCCCCTACAATGAGCAGTTCTTC

J: TRBJ1-2
D: TRBD1
size: -
V: TRBV6-1
CDR3: CASIPHPQGAIGYTF
DNA: TGTGCCAGCATTCCCCATCCGCAGGGGGCGATCGGCTACACCTTC

J: TRBJ1-2
D: TRBD1
size: many
V: TRBV20-1
CDR3: CSARDQDRDGYTF
DNA: TGCAGTGCTAGAGACCAGGACAGGGATGGCTACACCTTC

J: TRBJ2-7
D: TRBD2
size: once
V: TRBV20-1
CDR3: CSARELGAGCRAEQYF
DNA: TGCAGCGCTAGAGAATTGGGAGCGGGATGCCGCGCCGAGCAGTACTTC

J: TRBJ1-2
D: TRBD1
size: many
V: TRBV9
CDR3: CASSPYAGGDYGYTF
DNA: TGTGCCAGCAGCCCCTATGCAGGGGGCGACTATGGCTACACCTTC

J: TRBJ1-3
D: -
size: many
V: TRBV30
CDR3: CAWRFSGNTIYF
DNA: TGTGCCTGGAGGTTCTCTGGAAACACCATATATTTT

J: TRBJ1-6
D: TRBD1
size: many
V: TRBV6-1
CDR3: CASRKGQDNSPLHF
DNA: TGTGCCAGCAGGAAAGGACAGGATAATTCACCCCTCCACTTT

J: TRBJ2-7
D: -
size: -
V: TRBV6-1
CDR3: CASSCTGTNLYEQYF
DNA: TGTGCCAGCAGCTGTACCGGTACAAACTTATACGAGCAGTACTTC

J: TRBJ1-4
D: TRBD1
size: many
V: TRBV2
CDR3: CASTGRQGKNEKLFF
DNA: TGTGCCAGCACGGGAAGACAGGGTAAAAATGAAAAACTGTTTTTT

J: TRBJ1-6
D: -
size: few
V: TRBV11-2
CDR3: CASSFKVSSYNSPLHF
DNA: TGTGCCAGCAGCTTTAAAGTGAGCTCCTATAATTCACCCCTCCACTTT

J: TRBJ1-2
D: TRBD1
size: -
V: TRBV2
CDR3: CASSSRQGYNYCYTF
DNA: TGTGCCAGCAGTTCCAGACAGGGGTATAACTATTGCTACACCTTC